This T cell receptor beta chain was documented in a study of blood T cell repertoires in COVID-19. The CDR3 runs to 16 residues. J lost 6 bases, V lost 2 bases, and 10 bases had no gene match. Germline CDR1 is SGHVS and CDR2 is FNYEAQ. Measured with immunoSEQ multiplex PCR; TCRdb has only the in-frame clones, and not every one. The sample holds 250,000 to 350,000 clones, about 82% seen once. The specimen was peripheral blood. This rearrangement joins TRBV7-6 to TRBJ2-1; TRBD2 matches 7 bases. This sequence was found in a woman between 45 and 60 years old with active or convalescent COVID-19. CDR3 loop: CASSLSGTIWPNEQFF. CDR3 sequence (DNA): TGTGCCAGCAGCTTATCGGGGACTATTTGGCCCAATGAGCAGTTCTTC.